This entry lists 18 T cell receptor beta chains sequenced from one sample in a study of control samples from healthy donors and cancer patients. Sequenced by immunoSEQ multiplex PCR; TCRdb stores in-frame clones only, minus some. The sample has about 92,000 clones, roughly 82% seen once; the top ten hold approximately 9.4%. The sequenced sample was blood. These receptor sequences come from a woman aged 55 to 70 in good health.

The V gene is TRBV29-1, the J gene TRBJ2-7; the D is unclear. The CDR3 covers 12 residues. Germline values: CDR1 SQVTM, CDR2 ANQGSEA. V lost 4 bases, J lost 0 bases, and 7 bases lay in between. The CDR3 nucleotides are TGCAGCGTTGTTATCAGCTCCTACGAGCAGTACTTC. Amino acids: CSVVISSYEQYF.

The chain employs TRBV6-4 and TRBJ2-3, with D tentatively TRBD2 (6 bases). The V gene lost 0 bases and the J gene lost 2 bases, with 30 bases spanning the gap. This CDR3 comprises 22 residues. The germline V gene encodes CDR1 MRHNA and CDR2 SNTAGT. CDR3 sequence (DNA): TGTGCCAGCAGTGACTCCCAGGGCGGGACGAACGTAGTGCACTCCCCCACAGATACGCAGTATTTT. This sequence encodes CASSDSQGGTNVVHSPTDTQYF.

V usage is TRBV27 and J usage is TRBJ2-7, with D unresolved. The CDR3 covers 14 residues. V lost 3 bases and J lost 0, with 9 bases in between. Germline V CDR1 and CDR2: MNHEY, SMNVEV (reference sequence). The CDR3 here is CASSFSYNSYEQYF. The DNA of the CDR3 is TGTGCCAGCAGTTTCTCTTACAACTCCTACGAGCAGTACTTC.

The J gene is TRBJ2-7, the V gene TRBV2; TRBD2 is a possible D gene (6 bases). The V end was cut by 5 bases, the J end by 6 bases, with 14 bases between. This CDR3 spans 13 amino acids. Germline V gene lookup returns CDR1 SNHLY and CDR2 FYNNEI. The CDR3 sequence: CASSPLALGEQYF. DNA for the CDR3: TGTGCCAGCAGTCCCCTAGCGCTCGGCGAGCAGTACTTC.

The genes are TRBV6-5 and TRBJ2-2; the D is unclear. The germline V gene has CDR1 MNHEY and CDR2 SVGAGI. The CDR3 runs to 12 residues. V dropped 6 bases and J dropped 4 bases, with 6 bases sitting between them. The CDR3 is CASRSVTGELFF. CDR3 nucleotides: TGTGCCAGCAGGTCTGTCACCGGGGAGCTGTTTTTT.

The V gene is TRBV5-6, the J gene TRBJ2-5, with TRBD2 identical over 7 bases. CDR1 SGHDT and CDR2 YYEEEE come from the germline V gene. CDR3 length: 14 residues. V shed 1 base and J 3 bases; nucleotides not matched to a gene: 3. Here the CDR3 reads CASSLWGREETQYF. In nucleotides, the CDR3 is TGTGCCAGCAGCTTGTGGGGGAGGGAAGAGACCCAGTACTTC.

J is TRBJ1-6 and V is TRBV5-5; TRBD1 is a possible D gene (6 bases). Germline lookup yields CDR1 SGHKS and CDR2 YYEKEE (reference sequence). The V end was cut by 3 bases, the J end by 0 bases, with 10 bases between. This CDR3 spans 16 amino acids. The CDR3 DNA sequence: TGTGCCAGCAGCTCCCAGGGGAGCTCCTATAATTCACCCCTCCACTTT. This sequence encodes CASSSQGSSYNSPLHF.

The chain combines TRBV6-5 with TRBJ1-2; TRBD1 matches at 7 bases. The CDR3 extends over 13 amino acids. The trim removed 2 bases at V and 5 bases at J, leaving 2 bases unmatched. Germline V gene data show CDR1 as MNHEY and CDR2 as SVGAGI. CDR3 in DNA: TGTGCCAGCAGTTACGGACAGGCATATGGCTACACCTTC. This codes for CASSYGQAYGYTF.

The rearrangement links TRBV6-4 to TRBJ1-2; tentative D call: TRBD1 (6 bases). There are 13 residues in the CDR3. V was shortened by 6 bases and J by 2 bases, with 10 bases between the two germline ends. The germline V gene has CDR1 MRHNA and CDR2 SNTAGT. CDR3 bases: TGTGCCAGCAGCGTTGGACAGAACTATGGCTACACCTTC. Translating gives CASSVGQNYGYTF.

The gene calls are TRBV10-3 and TRBJ2-7, with 7 bases identical to TRBD2. The CDR3 runs 15 residues. With 7 bases clipped from V and 0 bases from J, the junction kept 9 bases outside the gene matches. Germline V CDR1 and CDR2: ENHRY, SYGVKD. CDR3 region: CAIKVSGDASYEQYF. CDR3 nucleotides: TGTGCCATCAAGGTAAGCGGGGACGCCTCCTACGAGCAGTACTTC.

The genes are TRBV28 and TRBJ1-5; D ambiguous. The CDR3 runs to 13 residues. V lost 3 bases, J lost 4 bases, and 7 bases lay in between. From germline, CDR1 is MDHEN and CDR2 SYDVKM. CDR3 DNA: TGTGCCAGCAGTTTGTCAGGAAATCAGCCCCAGCATTTT. Translation: CASSLSGNQPQHF.

The chain employs TRBV3-1 (or the pseudogene TRBV3-2) and TRBJ2-3, with D maybe TRBD2 (5 bases). The length of the CDR3 is 14 residues. Looked up from germline, CDR1 is LGHDT and CDR2 is YNNKEL (reference sequence). V shed 0 bases and J shed 9 bases, with 13 bases lying between them. CDR3 region: CASSQERPGGTQYF. The CDR3 DNA follows: TGTGCCAGCAGCCAAGAAAGGCCCGGCGGGACGCAGTATTTT.

This clone was detected only a few times. CDR3 sequence (DNA): TGTGCCAGCAGCCGGGACACCCTAAGGGGTGAGCAGTTCTTC. This translates into CASSRDTLRGEQFF. The chain carries TRBV27 and TRBJ2-1, with D possibly matching TRBD1 (6 bases). V lost 6 bases, J lost 9 bases, and 18 bases lay in between. The CDR3 is 14 amino acids. In germline, CDR1 is MNHEY, CDR2 SMNVEV (reference sequence).

Here the CDR3 DNA reads TGTGCCAGCAGAATCAGCTTGGCGAACACCGGGGAGCTGTTTTTT. Residues: CASRISLANTGELFF. The rearrangement links TRBV27 to TRBJ2-2; D is unresolved. V was clipped by 6 bases and J by 0 bases, with 11 bases between them. CDR3 size: 15 residues. Germline CDR1 and CDR2: MNHEY and SMNVEV (reference sequence).

This clone was seen more than once but under ten times. This chain uses TRBV19 with TRBJ2-3, with 7 bases that match TRBD2. Germline V gene sequence: CDR1 LNHDA, CDR2 SQIVND (reference sequence). This CDR3 has 14 amino acids. V lost 8 bases to trimming and J lost 3 bases; unmatched junction nucleotides: 8. CDR3 nucleotide sequence: TGTGCCAGTGGACGGGGGGTCGAAACAGATACGCAGTATTTT. This gives the protein CASGRGVETDTQYF.

This clone was seen more than once but under ten times. The genes are TRBV2 and TRBJ2-1, with a possible D match to TRBD1 (6 bases). Germline V gene lookup returns CDR1 SNHLY and CDR2 FYNNEI. The CDR3 length is 14 residues. Trimming stripped 10 bases from V and 2 bases from J, with 15 bases between. The CDR3 region is CAIIRGPTYNEQFF. CDR3 coding DNA: TGTGCCATCATCAGGGGACCGACCTACAATGAGCAGTTCTTC.

V gene TRBV4-3 combines with J gene TRBJ1-4, with TRBD1 matching over 9 bases. The germline V gene encodes CDR1 LGHNA and CDR2 YSLEER. CDR3 size: 15 residues. Germline trimming cut 3 bases from V and 8 bases from J; bases unmatched to any gene: 7. The CDR3 nucleotides read TGCGCCAGCAGCCAGGGGGACAGGGTAGGCGAAAAACTGTTTTTT. This codes for CASSQGDRVGEKLFF.

The chain couples TRBV19 to TRBJ1-5; D is uncertain. The V end was cut by 6 bases, the J end by 10 bases, with 4 bases between. The CDR3 extends over 9 amino acids. Germline V gene sequence: CDR1 LNHDA, CDR2 SQIVND (reference sequence). The CDR3 region is CASREPQHF. CDR3 DNA: TGTGCCAGTAGAGAACCCCAGCATTTT. Full variable domain (outside the CDR3, taken from reference TRBV19 and TRBJ1-5): DGGITQSPKYLFRKEGQNVTLSCEQNLNHDAMYWYRQDPGQGLRLIYYSQIVNDFQKGDIAEGYSVSREKKESFPLTVTSAQKNPTAFYLCASREPQHFGDGTRLSIL.